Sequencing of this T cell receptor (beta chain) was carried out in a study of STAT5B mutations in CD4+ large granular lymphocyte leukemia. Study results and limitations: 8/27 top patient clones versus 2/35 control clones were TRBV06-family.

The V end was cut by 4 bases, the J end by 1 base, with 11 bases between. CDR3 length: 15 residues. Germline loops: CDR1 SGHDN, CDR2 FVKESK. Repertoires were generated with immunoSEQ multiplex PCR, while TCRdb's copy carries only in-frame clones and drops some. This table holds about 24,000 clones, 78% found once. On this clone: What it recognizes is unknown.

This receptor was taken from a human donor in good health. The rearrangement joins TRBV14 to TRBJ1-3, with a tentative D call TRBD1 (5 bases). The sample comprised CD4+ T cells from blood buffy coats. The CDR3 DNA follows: TGTGCCAGCAGCCTCAACCGGGGGTCTGGAAACACCATATATTTT. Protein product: CASSLNRGSGNTIYF.